This entry lists 17 T cell receptor beta chains sequenced from one sample in a study of shared clonotypes between healthy human individuals. The repertoire was sequenced with immunoSEQ multiplex PCR; TCRdb's copy has only in-frame clones and lacks some. The sample has roughly 2.2 million clones, 90% to 95% seen once; the top ten hold approximately 0.4%. The sample was naive CD4+ T cells from PBMCs. Subset: CD45RA+ positively selected. These receptors all come from a man aged 18 to 35 in good health. Some clones in this sample may be carry-over from other donors' samples.

This clone was seen a single time. The V gene is TRBV7-2, the J gene TRBJ2-5; 11 nucleotides align to TRBD2. After removal of 2 bases from V and 2 bases from J, the junction contained 1 base not matched to a gene. CDR1 and CDR2 from the germline V gene are SGHTA and FQGNSA. There are 15 residues in the CDR3. The CDR3 is CASSLIAGGQETQYF. The DNA for the CDR3 is TGTGCCAGCAGCTTAATAGCGGGAGGGCAAGAGACCCAGTACTTC.

This chain joins TRBV7-6 and TRBJ2-5, with a tentative D call TRBD2 (5 bases). Trimming took off 0 bases at V and 4 bases at J, with 18 bases between the two ends. The CDR3 loop spans 17 amino acids. Germline loops: CDR1 SGHVS, CDR2 FNYEAQ. CDR3 coding DNA: TGTGCCAGCAGCTTAGCGAGAGGGTCAGTACTCGGAGAGACCCAGTACTTC. Its translation: CASSLARGSVLGETQYF.

This clone was picked up a small number of times. V is TRBV30 and J is TRBJ1-1, with D perhaps TRBD1 (5 bases). This CDR3 comprises 14 residues. Germline values: CDR1 GTSNPN, CDR2 SVGIG (reference sequence). Trimming pared 2 bases from V and 3 bases from J, leaving 13 bases between. The CDR3 protein is CAWSPGTDYTEAFF. CDR3 nucleotides: TGTGCCTGGAGTCCCGGGACGGATTACACTGAAGCTTTCTTT. The variable domain in full, with the rest retrieved from reference TRBV30 and TRBJ1-1, is SQTIHQWPATLVQPVGSPLSLECTVEGTSNPNLYWYRQAAGRGLQLLFYSVGIGQISSEVPQNLSASRPQDRQFILSSKKLLLSDSGFYLCAWSPGTDYTEAFFGQGTRLTVV.

This CDR3 is CASSLPQETQYF. The CDR3 DNA follows: TGTGCCAGCAGTTTGCCCCAAGAGACCCAGTACTTC. J is TRBJ2-5 and V is TRBV6-6, with D hard to call. V lost 4 bases and J 1 base, leaving 4 bases between the germline ends. CDR1 is MNHNY and CDR2 is SVGAGI in the germline V gene (reference sequence). The CDR3 contains 12 residues.

This sequence joins TRBV7-9 and TRBJ2-5, with D possibly being TRBD1 or TRBD2 (6 bases each). V lost 2 bases and J lost 4, with 14 bases in between. The CDR3 contains 15 residues. Germline V gene sequence: CDR1 SEHNR, CDR2 FQNEAQ (reference sequence). The DNA for the CDR3 is TGTGCCAGCAGCTTATCGCCGGGGGCTGGAGAGACCCAGTACTTC. It specifies CASSLSPGAGETQYF.

The chain has TRBV2 and TRBJ1-3; D is possibly TRBD1 (5 bases). This CDR3 spans 15 amino acids. Trimming cost V 7 bases and J 0 bases, with 13 bases left between them. Germline lookup yields CDR1 SNHLY and CDR2 FYNNEI. The CDR3: CASNPRQSSGNTIYF. The CDR3 nucleotides are TGTGCCAGCAACCCAAGACAGTCCTCTGGAAACACCATATATTTT.

This clone was found a few times. CDR3 sequence (DNA): TGCGCCAGCAGCTTGATTCCAGGAACCTACGAGCAGTACTTC. Protein product: CASSLIPGTYEQYF. V is TRBV5-1 and J is TRBJ2-7; no clear D gene. The germline gives CDR1 SGHRS, CDR2 YFSETQ. The CDR3 extends over 14 amino acids. V was pared by 1 base and J by 2 bases, with 10 bases between.

The chain recombines TRBV15 with TRBJ2-1, with D unclear. The V and J ends lost 0 bases and 0 bases respectively, with 18 bases between them. This CDR3 contains 19 residues. Germline-derived CDR1 and CDR2 are LNHNV and YYDKDF (reference sequence). The CDR3 bases are TGTGCCACCAGCAGAGACCCCCCCGTAGGGCCAAGCTCCTACAATGAGCAGTTCTTC. Translating it yields CATSRDPPVGPSSYNEQFF. The full variable domain, in which reference TRBV15 and TRBJ2-1 provide the parts outside the CDR3, is DAMVIQNPRYQVTQFGKPVTLSCSQTLNHNVMYWYQQKSSQAPKLLFHYYDKDFNNEADTPDNFQSRRPNTSFCFLDIRSPGLGDTAMYLCATSRDPPVGPSSYNEQFFGPGTRLTVL.

This chain connects TRBV15 to TRBJ2-7; 10 nucleotides agree with TRBD1. The ends lost 1 base at V and 2 bases at J; junction bases unmatched: 8. Germline values: CDR1 LNHNV, CDR2 YYDKDF (reference sequence). The CDR3 consists of 17 residues. The CDR3 region is CATSRGTWTGGTYEQYF. In DNA form, the CDR3 reads TGTGCCACCAGCAGAGGGACCTGGACAGGGGGAACCTACGAGCAGTACTTC.

V and J are TRBV10-3 and TRBJ2-1; maybe TRBD2 (5 bases). This CDR3 is 14 amino acids long. Trimming shortened V by 3 bases and J by 8 bases, and 14 bases separated the two germline ends. The germline CDR1 and CDR2 sequences are ENHRY and SYGVKD. The CDR3 reads CAISERLAGDEQFF. CDR3 in DNA: TGTGCCATCAGTGAACGGCTAGCTGGGGATGAGCAGTTCTTC.

This clone is a singleton in its sample. The chain employs TRBV19 and TRBJ2-1; possible D gene TRBD1, 6 bases. CDR3 length: 15 residues. The germline V gene encodes CDR1 LNHDA and CDR2 SQIVND (reference sequence). V was cut by 10 bases and J by 4 bases, with 20 bases left in between. The CDR3 loop reads CATTQGGRSYNEQFF. Written as DNA, the CDR3 is TGTGCCACCACACAAGGGGGACGGAGTTACAATGAGCAGTTCTTC.

The rearrangement uses TRBV4-1 and TRBJ1-6; D is perhaps TRBD1 (5 bases). Per germline, CDR1 MGHRA and CDR2 YSYEKL. Trimming took off 1 base at V and 9 bases at J, with 13 bases between the two ends. This CDR3 spans 15 amino acids. For the CDR3, the DNA is TGCGCCAGCAGCCAAGCTAGGGGATGGGCTTCACCCCTCCACTTT. This translates into CASSQARGWASPLHF.

This clone was counted a single time. The genes are TRBV19 and TRBJ1-2; maybe TRBD1 (5 bases). Trimming pared 8 bases from V and 4 bases from J, leaving 23 bases between. Germline lookup yields CDR1 LNHDA and CDR2 SQIVND (reference sequence). CDR3 length: 16 amino acids. CDR3 in DNA: TGTGCCAGTGTCGCCGGAGGGAGTGGGGACCTCTATGGCTACACCTTC. This translates into CASVAGGSGDLYGYTF.

This clone was seen once. The chain uses TRBV30 and TRBJ2-5; D perhaps matches TRBD2 (5 bases). Trimming pared 0 bases from V and 2 bases from J, leaving 10 bases between. The CDR3 is made up of 14 amino acids. Germline CDR1 reads GTSNPN; CDR2 reads SVGIG (reference sequence). DNA for the CDR3: TGTGCCTGGAGTGTCCCACGGGATCAAGAGACCCAGTACTTC. Residues: CAWSVPRDQETQYF. The whole variable domain, filled in from reference TRBV30 and TRBJ2-5, reads SQTIHQWPATLVQPVGSPLSLECTVEGTSNPNLYWYRQAAGRGLQLLFYSVGIGQISSEVPQNLSASRPQDRQFILSSKKLLLSDSGFYLCAWSVPRDQETQYFGPGTRLLVL.

This clone has only one observation. The V gene is TRBV28, the J gene TRBJ1-1; the D gene is possibly TRBD1 (6 bases). The CDR3 has 16 residues. Deletions cut 5 bases from V and 1 base from J, with 17 bases between. Germline V gene sequence: CDR1 MDHEN, CDR2 SYDVKM. The CDR3 DNA reads as TGTGCCAGCAGTATCCCCGGGGGCTGGGCGAACACTGAAGCTTTCTTT. The encoded protein is CASSIPGGWANTEAFF.

The chain employs TRBV4-1 and TRBJ1-2; 7 bases fit TRBD1. This CDR3 comprises 15 residues. CDR1 MGHRA and CDR2 YSYEKL come from the germline V gene. V shed 2 bases, J shed 5 bases, and the junction held 8 bases outside the gene matches. The CDR3 here is CASSQSEGAPYGYTF. The CDR3 DNA reads TGCGCCAGCAGCCAATCGGAGGGGGCCCCTTATGGCTACACCTTC.

The chain couples TRBV7-9 to TRBJ1-1; 7 bases are a match to TRBD1. V was pared by 4 bases and J by 6 bases, with 5 bases of the junction left unmatched. This CDR3 contains 13 residues. Germline lookup yields CDR1 SEHNR and CDR2 FQNEAQ (reference sequence). The CDR3 coding sequence is TGTGCCAGCAGCTCACAGGGGCTCGCTGAAGCTTTCTTT. Translated, it gives CASSSQGLAEAFF.